These 18 T cell receptor beta chains came from one sample sequenced in a study of regulatory T cells in long-lasting Graves disease (dated by TCRdb to the early 2020s). According to the study, the label for this sample's time point signals: newly diagnosed GD, antithyroid drugs for less than 3 months. RNA was extracted from PBMCs in TRIzol for both TCR sequencing and RNA sequencing. Preparation of the library involved multiplex PCR. These reads were obtained on an Illumina HiSeq 4000. TCR beta libraries were built with iRepertoire HTBI primers and Arm-PCR amplification of CDR3 regions. TCRdb redid the processing of the public reads, applying fastp at Q25 and MiXCR, and retained in-frame beta chains. Entries that share a CDR3 protein sequence are merged under the most common genes and DNA. The sample table records roughly 420,000 distinct CDR3 sequences; about 17% of these occur just once. Jointly, the top ten make up roughly a tenth of the sample.

These data are also associated with another study on T cells in Graves' hyperthyroidism and ophthalmopathy.

Material: peripheral blood mononuclear cells (PBMCs), obtained at new diagnosis, from a patient treated with antithyroid drugs. The receptors were sampled from a woman aged 25-40 years with Graves disease. Donor details come from another sample of the same person, matched by shared clones.

This clonotype has a count of ten or more. One end of the junction varies from germline; a read error may be responsible. V usage is TRBV7-7 and J usage is TRBJ2-1; TRBD2 matches at 7 bases. The germline CDR1 and CDR2 sequences are SSHAT and FNYEAQ (reference sequence). This CDR3 comprises 13 residues. The CDR3 nucleotides are TGTGCTAGCAGCTTAGGAAGGGAGGGGGAGCAGTTCTTC. This codes for CASSLGREGEQFF.

This clonotype appeared many times. The J gene is TRBJ2-5, the V gene TRBV27; 8 bases line up with TRBD2. V lost 3 bases and J lost 7; bases outside the gene matches: 4. CDR3 length: 13 amino acids. CDR1 is MNHEY, CDR2 SMNVEV, per germline (reference sequence). CDR3 amino acids: CASSLVGRGTQYF. The CDR3 DNA sequence: TGTGCCAGCAGTTTGGTCGGGAGGGGGACCCAGTACTTC.

There are many counts of this clonotype. The gene calls are TRBV10-3 and TRBJ1-1, with D possibly being TRBD1 (5 bases). The V end lost 6 bases, the J end lost 5 bases, and 25 bases lay between the germline ends. The CDR3 is 17 residues long. Germline V CDR1 and CDR2: ENHRY, SYGVKD. As DNA, the CDR3 is TGTGCCATCAGCTCAGGGCCAGCTGGGTACCAACAGACTGAAGCTTTCTTT. Translation gives CAISSGPAGYQQTEAFF.

This clonotype has a count of ten or more. The chain recombines TRBV4-1 with TRBJ1-5, with D perhaps matching TRBD1 (6 bases). Germline V gene sequence: CDR1 MGHRA, CDR2 YSYEKL. CDR3 length equals 15 residues. Trimming took off 0 bases at V and 4 bases at J, with 10 bases between the two ends. Written as DNA, the CDR3 is TGCGCCAGCAGCCAAGACGGACAGCCTAATCAGCCCCAGCATTTT. Translation: CASSQDGQPNQPQHF.

The chain uses TRBV29-1 and TRBJ2-1; possibly TRBD1 for D (6 bases). The CDR3 is 15 amino acids. The V gene lost 4 bases and the J gene lost 2 bases, with 15 bases spanning the gap. CDR1 SQVTM and CDR2 ANQGSEA come from the germline V gene. CDR3 loop: CSVVGAPPTYNEQFF. CDR3 bases: TGCAGCGTTGTGGGGGCTCCTCCCACCTACAATGAGCAGTTCTTC.

This clonotype has at least ten counts. This chain connects TRBV6-1 to TRBJ1-2; 9 bases line up with TRBD1. The CDR3 runs 16 residues. Unmatched junction bases numbered 11, after V lost 5 bases and J lost 4 bases. The V gene's germline CDR1 is MNHNS and CDR2 SASEGT. The CDR3 loop reads CASSTPGTGFGYGYTF. In nucleotides, the CDR3 is TGTGCCAGCAGTACGCCCGGGACAGGGTTCGGCTATGGCTACACCTTC.

This clonotype has just one count. The CDR3 DNA sequence: TGTGCCACCAGTGATTGGGACAGGGGGAATGATGAGCAGTTCTTC. This gives the protein CATSDWDRGNDEQFF. V gene TRBV24-1 combines with J gene TRBJ2-1; 11 nucleotides match TRBD1. Trimming at V came to 2 bases and at J to 8 bases, leaving 4 bases not matched to a gene. Germline CDR1 and CDR2: KGHDR and SFDVKD. CDR3 size: 15 residues.

This clonotype was counted at least ten times. The gene calls are TRBV6-2 or TRBV6-3 and TRBJ2-7; 7 bases line up with TRBD1. CDR1 is MNHEY and CDR2 is SVGEGT in the germline V gene. The CDR3 has 16 residues. The V gene end was trimmed by 5 bases and the J gene end by 1 base; junction bases not matched to a gene: 11. For the CDR3, the DNA is TGTGCCAGCAGTAATCCGGGACAGCCCAATTCCTACGAGCAGTACTTC. It is translated as CASSNPGQPNSYEQYF.

This clonotype was counted at least ten times. The chain links TRBV30 to TRBJ2-7; the D is unclear. V shed 2 bases and J shed 3 bases, with 14 bases lying between them. The CDR3 extends over 14 amino acids. The V gene's germline CDR1 is GTSNPN and CDR2 SVGIG (reference sequence). The DNA for the CDR3 is TGTGCCTGGAGTCCCGAGAGGTCAGACTACGAGCAGTACTTC. This codes for CAWSPERSDYEQYF.

This clonotype has at least ten counts. The chain links TRBV30 to TRBJ1-3; the match to TRBD1 covers 9 bases. The germline V gene has CDR1 GTSNPN and CDR2 SVGIG (reference sequence). The ends lost 7 bases at V and 7 bases at J; junction bases unmatched: 5. This CDR3 spans 12 amino acids. The CDR3 nucleotides are TGTGCCTCTATGACAGGGGGGAACACCATATATTTT. Residues: CASMTGGNTIYF.

This clonotype was seen at least ten times. V and J are TRBV2 and TRBJ1-4; D gene ambiguous. CDR1 and CDR2 from the germline V gene are SNHLY and FYNNEI. This CDR3 is 11 amino acids long. V lost 4 bases to trimming and J lost 11 bases, with 8 bases between them. The CDR3 DNA is TGTGCCAGCAGTGTGGGCCGGAAACTGTTTTTT. Translation gives CASSVGRKLFF.

In this sample, this clonotype turned up many times. CDR3 coding DNA: TGTGCCAGCAGCCCACTAGCGGGACCCTACGAGCAGTACTTC. Its translation: CASSPLAGPYEQYF. This chain joins TRBV11-2 and TRBJ2-7; TRBD2 matches at 10 bases. J was trimmed by 2 bases and V by 5 bases; bases with no gene match: 3. CDR1 and CDR2 (germline): SGHAT, FQNNGV. CDR3 length: 14 residues.

This clonotype has ten or more counts. The chain links TRBV12-3 or TRBV12-4 to TRBJ2-2; D uncertain. The CDR3 contains 13 residues. The ends were cut back, 3 bases at V and 5 bases at J, with 7 bases in the middle. Here the CDR3 reads CASSFHETGELFF. CDR3 in DNA: TGTGCCAGCAGTTTCCACGAGACCGGGGAGCTGTTTTTT.

The chain joins TRBV6-1 to TRBJ1-1, with 8 bases that match TRBD1. This CDR3 has 14 amino acids. In germline, CDR1 is MNHNS, CDR2 SASEGT. Unmatched junction bases numbered 5, after V lost 8 bases and J lost 0 bases. As DNA, the CDR3 is TGTGCCAGCCGGCAACAGGGGGTGAACACTGAAGCTTTCTTT. This translates into CASRQQGVNTEAFF.

The chain employs TRBV13 and TRBJ2-2; 12 bases align to TRBD2. V was clipped by 0 bases and J by 5 bases; unmatched bases: 4. There are 17 residues in the CDR3. Per the germline V gene, CDR1 is PRHDT and CDR2 is FYEKMQ (reference sequence). The CDR3 spells CASSLGLTSGRTGELFF. As DNA, the CDR3 is TGTGCCAGCAGCTTAGGCCTTACTAGCGGGAGGACCGGGGAGCTGTTTTTT.

This clonotype was counted only a few times. V usage is TRBV29-1 and J usage is TRBJ2-1, with TRBD2 identical over 8 bases. V shed 1 base and J 4 bases; nucleotides not matched to a gene: 3. The CDR3 extends over 14 amino acids. Germline loops: CDR1 SQVTM, CDR2 ANQGSEA. CDR3 amino acids: CSVEVAGIYNEQFF. The DNA of the CDR3 is TGCAGCGTTGAAGTAGCGGGGATATACAATGAGCAGTTCTTC.

The table lists this clonotype with a count of one. The chain is built from TRBV28 and TRBJ2-3; D is tentatively TRBD1 or TRBD2 (5 bases each). Trimming shortened V by 7 bases and J by 5 bases, and 25 bases separated the two germline ends. The V gene's germline CDR1 is MDHEN and CDR2 SYDVKM. This CDR3 spans 17 amino acids. The CDR3 DNA sequence: TGTGCCAGCACCGACGGACGGGACGCCGGCGGCGGAGATACGCAGTATTTT. Translated: CASTDGRDAGGGDTQYF.

This clonotype was recorded many times. The chain couples TRBV6-5 to TRBJ1-1; D is unclear. Germline values: CDR1 MNHEY, CDR2 SVGAGI. V was cut by 2 bases and J by 4 bases, with 11 bases left in between. CDR3 size: 14 residues. The CDR3 is CASSYRGRTTEAFF. CDR3 bases: TGTGCCAGCAGTTACAGAGGCCGAACCACTGAAGCTTTCTTT.